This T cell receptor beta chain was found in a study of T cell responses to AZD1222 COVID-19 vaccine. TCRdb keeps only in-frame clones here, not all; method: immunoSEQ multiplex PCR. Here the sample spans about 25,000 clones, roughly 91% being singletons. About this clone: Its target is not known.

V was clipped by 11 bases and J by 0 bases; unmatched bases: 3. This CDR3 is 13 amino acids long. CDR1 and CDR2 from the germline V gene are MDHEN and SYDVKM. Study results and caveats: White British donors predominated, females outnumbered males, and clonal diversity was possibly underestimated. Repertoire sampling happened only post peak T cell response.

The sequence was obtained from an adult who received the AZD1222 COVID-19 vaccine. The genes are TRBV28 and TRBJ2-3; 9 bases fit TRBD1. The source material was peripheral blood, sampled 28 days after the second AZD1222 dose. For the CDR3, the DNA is TGTGCCGACGGACAGGGGAGCACAGATACGCAGTATTTT. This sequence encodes CADGQGSTDTQYF.